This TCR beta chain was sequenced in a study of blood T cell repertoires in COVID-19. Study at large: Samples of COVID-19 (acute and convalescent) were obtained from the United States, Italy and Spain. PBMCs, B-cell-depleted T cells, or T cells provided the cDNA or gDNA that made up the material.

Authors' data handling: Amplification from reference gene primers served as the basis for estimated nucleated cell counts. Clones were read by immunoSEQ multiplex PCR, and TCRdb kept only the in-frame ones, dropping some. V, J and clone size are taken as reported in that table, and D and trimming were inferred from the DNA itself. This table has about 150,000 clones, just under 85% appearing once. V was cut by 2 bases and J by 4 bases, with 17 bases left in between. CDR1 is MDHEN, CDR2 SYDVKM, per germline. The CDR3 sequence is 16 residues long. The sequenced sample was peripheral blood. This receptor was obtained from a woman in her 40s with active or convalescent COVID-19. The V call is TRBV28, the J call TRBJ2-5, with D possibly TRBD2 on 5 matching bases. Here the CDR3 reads CASSLEEAGELETQYF. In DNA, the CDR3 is TGTGCCAGCAGTTTAGAGGAGGCCGGGGAATTAGAGACCCAGTACTTC.